This TCR beta chain was obtained from a study of T cells in Graves' hyperthyroidism and ophthalmopathy. Overall study findings and caveats: Most expanded thyroid clonotypes above 0.001 also appeared in blood.

The germline V gene encodes CDR1 SGHRS and CDR2 YFSETQ. Trimming removed 0 bases at V and 2 bases at J, with 14 bases between. The CDR3 is made up of 16 amino acids. On this clonotype itself: What it recognizes is unknown.

Out of approximately 10 ml of fresh peripheral blood came the PBMCs. Amplified TCR beta CDR3 regions derived from RNA transcripts. During a first-round RT-PCR of the TCR CDR3, the HTBI primer set was used. TCRdb used MiXCR to reprocess the multiplex PCR reads, holding one entry per CDR3 protein. Seen here are around 450,000 distinct CDR3 sequences, roughly 15% observed once, and the top ten hold 4% to 6.5%. This receptor was obtained from a woman under 30 with Graves' hyperthyroidism. The specimen sequenced was blood. The chain recombines TRBV5-1 with TRBJ1-1, with a tentative D call TRBD1 (5 bases). The DNA for the CDR3 is TGCGCCAGCAGCTTGGGAAGTGGGACGGGTAACACTGAAGCTTTCTTT. Amino acids: CASSLGSGTGNTEAFF.